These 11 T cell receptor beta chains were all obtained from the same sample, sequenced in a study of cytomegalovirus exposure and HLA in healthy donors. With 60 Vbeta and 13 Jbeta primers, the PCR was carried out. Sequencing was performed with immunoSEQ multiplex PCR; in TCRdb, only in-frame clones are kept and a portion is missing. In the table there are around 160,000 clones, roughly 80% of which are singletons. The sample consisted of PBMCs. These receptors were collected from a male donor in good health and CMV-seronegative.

CDR3 DNA: TGCAGCGTCGTAGGACAGGGAACCTATGGCTACACCTTC. This encodes CSVVGQGTYGYTF. The chain employs TRBV29-1 and TRBJ1-2; 8 nucleotides agree with TRBD1. This CDR3 has 13 amino acids. The trim removed 6 bases at V and 4 bases at J, leaving 7 bases unmatched. Germline V gene lookup returns CDR1 SQVTM and CDR2 ANQGSEA.

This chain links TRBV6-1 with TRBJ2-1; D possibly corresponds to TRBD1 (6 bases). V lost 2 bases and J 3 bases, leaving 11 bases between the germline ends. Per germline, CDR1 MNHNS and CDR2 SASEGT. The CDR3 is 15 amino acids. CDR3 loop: CASSEFGGNYNEQFF. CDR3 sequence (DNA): TGTGCCAGCAGTGAATTTGGGGGCAACTACAATGAGCAGTTCTTC.

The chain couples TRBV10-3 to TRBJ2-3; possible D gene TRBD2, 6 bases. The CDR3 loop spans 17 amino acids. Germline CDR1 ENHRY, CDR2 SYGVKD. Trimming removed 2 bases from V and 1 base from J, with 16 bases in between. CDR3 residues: CAISEPAGSSGTDTQYF. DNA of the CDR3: TGTGCCATCAGTGAGCCTGCGGGCTCTAGCGGCACAGATACGCAGTATTTT.

CDR3 bases: TGTGCCAGCAGCTTAACACAGGGGAGGATTTCACCCCTCCACTTT. Protein sequence: CASSLTQGRISPLHF. The chain carries TRBV7-3 and TRBJ1-6; 7 bases map to TRBD1. The V gene's germline CDR1 is SGHTA and CDR2 FQGTGA. V lost 0 bases to trimming and J lost 9 bases; unmatched junction nucleotides: 5. CDR3 length equals 15 residues.

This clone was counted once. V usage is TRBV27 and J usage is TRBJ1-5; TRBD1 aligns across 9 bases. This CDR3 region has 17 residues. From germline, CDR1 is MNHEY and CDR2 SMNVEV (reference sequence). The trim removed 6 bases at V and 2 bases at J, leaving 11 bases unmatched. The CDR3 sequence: CASRRTGGGMGNQPQHF. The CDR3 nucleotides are TGTGCCAGCAGGCGCACAGGGGGCGGTATGGGCAATCAGCCCCAGCATTTT.

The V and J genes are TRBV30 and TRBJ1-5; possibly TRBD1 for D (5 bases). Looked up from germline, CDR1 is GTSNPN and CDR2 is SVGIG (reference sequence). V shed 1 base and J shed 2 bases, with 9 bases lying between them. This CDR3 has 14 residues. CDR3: CAWSAGGGNQPQHF. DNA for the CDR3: TGTGCCTGGAGTGCGGGGGGGGGCAATCAGCCCCAGCATTTT.

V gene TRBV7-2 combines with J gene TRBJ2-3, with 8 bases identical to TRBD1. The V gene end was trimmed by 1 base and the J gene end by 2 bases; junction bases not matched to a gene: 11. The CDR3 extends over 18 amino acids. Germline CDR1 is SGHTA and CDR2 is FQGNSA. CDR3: CASSLGPGGPQSTDTQYF. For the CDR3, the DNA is TGTGCCAGCAGCTTAGGGCCAGGGGGCCCACAATCCACAGATACGCAGTATTTT.

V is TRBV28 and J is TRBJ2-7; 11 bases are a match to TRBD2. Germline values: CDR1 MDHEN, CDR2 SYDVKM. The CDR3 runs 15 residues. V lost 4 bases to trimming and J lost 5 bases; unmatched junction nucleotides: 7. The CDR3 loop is CASSYLAGGVDEQYF. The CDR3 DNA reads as TGTGCCAGCAGTTATCTAGCGGGAGGTGTCGACGAGCAGTACTTC.

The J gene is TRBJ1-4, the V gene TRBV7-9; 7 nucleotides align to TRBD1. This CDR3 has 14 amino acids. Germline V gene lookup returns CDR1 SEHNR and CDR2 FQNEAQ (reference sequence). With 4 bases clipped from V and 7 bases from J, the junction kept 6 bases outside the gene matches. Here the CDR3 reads CASSSSGGSEKLFF. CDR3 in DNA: TGTGCCAGCAGCTCGTCAGGGGGTAGTGAAAAACTGTTTTTT.

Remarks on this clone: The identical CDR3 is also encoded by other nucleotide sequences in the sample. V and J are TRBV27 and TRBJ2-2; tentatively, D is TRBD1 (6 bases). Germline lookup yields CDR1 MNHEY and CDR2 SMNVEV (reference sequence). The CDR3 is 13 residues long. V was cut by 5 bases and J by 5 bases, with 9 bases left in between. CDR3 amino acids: CASSGQGTGELFF. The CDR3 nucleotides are TGTGCCAGCAGTGGTCAGGGGACCGGGGAGCTGTTTTTT.

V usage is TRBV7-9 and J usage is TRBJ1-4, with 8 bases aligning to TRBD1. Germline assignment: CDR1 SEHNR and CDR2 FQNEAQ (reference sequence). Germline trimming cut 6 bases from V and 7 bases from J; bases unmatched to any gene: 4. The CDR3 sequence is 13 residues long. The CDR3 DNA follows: TGTGCCAGCAGACCGGACAGGGCTGAAAAACTGTTTTTT. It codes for CASRPDRAEKLFF.